This T cell receptor beta chain was observed in a study of blood T cell repertoires in COVID-19. Study-wide context: The United States, Italy and Spain provided the acute and convalescent COVID-19 samples. Sources were T cells, B-cell-depleted T cells, or PBMCs; the material itself was cDNA or gDNA.

Across roughly 25 US areas, participants ranged in age from roughly 18 to 95 years. Original processing notes: For nucleated cells, counts were estimated from reference gene primer amplification. Method: immunoSEQ multiplex PCR; TCRdb's copy keeps in-frame clones and lacks some. That table is the source of V, J and clone size, and D and trimming were worked out from the DNA. The sample has about 270,000 clones, 70% to 90% seen once; the top ten hold around 0.9%. Trimming cost V 5 bases and J 0 bases; bases outside gene matches: 3. CDR1 is SGHTA, CDR2 FQGTGA, per germline. The CDR3 is 16 residues long.

The sequence came from a woman aged 25 to 39 who had recovered from COVID-19. The V call is TRBV7-3, the J call TRBJ2-3; TRBD2 aligns across 12 bases. Material for sequencing was PBMCs or T cells enriched from blood (not recorded which). CDR3 sequence: CASSRGTSGSTDTQYF. The CDR3 DNA sequence: TGTGCCAGCAGCCGAGGGACTAGCGGGAGCACAGATACGCAGTATTTT. Full variable domain (rest looked up from reference TRBV7-3 and TRBJ2-3): GAGVSQTPSNKVTEKGKYVELRCDPISGHTALYWYRQSLGQGPEFLIYFQGTGAADDSGLPNDRFFAVRPEGSVSTLKIQRTERGDSAVYLCASSRGTSGSTDTQYFGPGTRLTVL.